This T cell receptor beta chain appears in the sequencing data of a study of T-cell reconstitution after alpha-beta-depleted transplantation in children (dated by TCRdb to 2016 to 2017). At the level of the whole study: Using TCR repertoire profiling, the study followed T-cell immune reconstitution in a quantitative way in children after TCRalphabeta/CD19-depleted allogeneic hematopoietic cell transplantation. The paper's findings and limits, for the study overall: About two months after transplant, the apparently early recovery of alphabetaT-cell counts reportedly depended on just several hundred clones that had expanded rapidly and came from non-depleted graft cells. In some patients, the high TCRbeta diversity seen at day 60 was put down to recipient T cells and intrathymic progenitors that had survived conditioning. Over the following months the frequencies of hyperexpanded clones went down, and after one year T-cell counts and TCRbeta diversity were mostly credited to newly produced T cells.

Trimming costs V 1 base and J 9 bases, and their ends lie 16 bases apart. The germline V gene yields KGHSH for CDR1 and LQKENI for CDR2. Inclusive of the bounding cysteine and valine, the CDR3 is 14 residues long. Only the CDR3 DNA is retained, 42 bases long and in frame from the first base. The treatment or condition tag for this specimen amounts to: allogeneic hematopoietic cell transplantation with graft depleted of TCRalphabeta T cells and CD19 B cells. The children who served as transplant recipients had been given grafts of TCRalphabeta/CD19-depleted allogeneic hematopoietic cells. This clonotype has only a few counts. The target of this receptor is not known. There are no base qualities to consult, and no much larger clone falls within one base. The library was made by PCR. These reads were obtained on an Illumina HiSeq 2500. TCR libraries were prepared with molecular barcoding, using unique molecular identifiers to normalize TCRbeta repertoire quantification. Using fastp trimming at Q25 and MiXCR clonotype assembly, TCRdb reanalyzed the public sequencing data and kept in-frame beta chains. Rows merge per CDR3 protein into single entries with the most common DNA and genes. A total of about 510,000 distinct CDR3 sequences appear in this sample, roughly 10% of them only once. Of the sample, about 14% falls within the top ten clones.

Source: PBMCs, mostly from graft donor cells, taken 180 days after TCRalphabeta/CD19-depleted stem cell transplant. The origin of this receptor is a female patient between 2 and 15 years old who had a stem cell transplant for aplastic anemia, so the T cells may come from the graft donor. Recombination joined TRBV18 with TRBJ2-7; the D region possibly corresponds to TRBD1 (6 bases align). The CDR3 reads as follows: CASSPRPSDRWQYV. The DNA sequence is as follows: TGTGCCAGCTCACCACGCCCTTCGGACAGATGGCAGTACGTC.